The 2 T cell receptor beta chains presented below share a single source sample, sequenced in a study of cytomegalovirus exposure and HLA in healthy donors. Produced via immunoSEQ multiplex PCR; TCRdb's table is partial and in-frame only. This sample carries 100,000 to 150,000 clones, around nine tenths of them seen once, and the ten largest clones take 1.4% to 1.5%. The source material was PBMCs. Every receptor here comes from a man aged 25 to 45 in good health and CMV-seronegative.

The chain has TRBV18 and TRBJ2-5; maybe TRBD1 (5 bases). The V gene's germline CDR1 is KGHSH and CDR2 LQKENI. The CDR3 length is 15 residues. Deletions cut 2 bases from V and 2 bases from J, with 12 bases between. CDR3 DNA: TGTGCCAGCTCACCAGATTGGGGCGAACAAGAGACCCAGTACTTC. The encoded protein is CASSPDWGEQETQYF. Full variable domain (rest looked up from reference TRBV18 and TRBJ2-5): NAGVMQNPRHLVRRRGQEARLRCSPMKGHSHVYWYRQLPEEGLKFMVYLQKENIIDESGMPKERFSAEFPKEGPSILRIQQVVRGDSAAYFCASSPDWGEQETQYFGPGTRLLVL.

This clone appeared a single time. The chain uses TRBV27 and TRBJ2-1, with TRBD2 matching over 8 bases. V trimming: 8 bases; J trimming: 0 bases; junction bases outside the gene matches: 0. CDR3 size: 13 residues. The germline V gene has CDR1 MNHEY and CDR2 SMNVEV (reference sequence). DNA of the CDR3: TGTGCCAGCGCGGGAGGCTCCTACAATGAGCAGTTCTTC. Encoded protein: CASAGGSYNEQFF.